This T cell receptor (beta chain) came from a study of cytomegalovirus exposure and HLA in healthy donors. Study-wide findings and caveats: The majority of TCR sequences were rare, yet some public TCRs appeared in many donors.

PCR used 60 Vbeta primers and 13 Jbeta primers. Libraries were prepared by immunoSEQ multiplex PCR; TCRdb keeps only in-frame clonotypes and omits some of them. The sample holds around 170,000 clones, approximately 80% seen once. A remark on this clone: What it binds is not known.

Trimming removed 0 bases at V and 0 bases at J, with 14 bases between. Germline V lookup: CDR1 MGHRA, CDR2 YSYEKL. The CDR3 runs to 17 residues. The rearrangement joins TRBV4-1 to TRBJ2-5, with D possibly being TRBD2 (7 bases). The sample consisted of PBMCs. The TCR was taken from a young woman in good health and CMV-seronegative. CDR3 nucleotide sequence: TGCGCCAGCAGCCAAGATTGGGAGGGGGAGAACCAAGAGACCCAGTACTTC. Residues: CASSQDWEGENQETQYF.